A single sample is the source of the 9 T cell receptor beta chains below, sequenced in a study of shared clonotypes between healthy human individuals. Produced via immunoSEQ multiplex PCR; TCRdb's table is partial and in-frame only. The sample holds nearly 2 million clones, about 95% seen once. The naive CD8 fraction comprised CD45RO-negative cells positively selected for CCR7 and excluded terminally differentiated effector memory CD45RA+ cells. Sequenced material: naive CD8+ T cells sorted from blood. The receptors were gathered from a man between 18 and 29 years old in good health.

The gene calls are TRBV5-8 and TRBJ2-7, with 10 bases identical to TRBD1. Germline CDR1 SGHTS, CDR2 YDEGEE. With 0 bases clipped from V and 5 bases from J, the junction kept 5 bases outside the gene matches. This CDR3 is built from 15 residues. The CDR3 protein is CASSLGQGARDEQYF. The CDR3 DNA is TGTGCCAGCAGCTTGGGACAGGGGGCTAGGGACGAGCAGTACTTC.

As for this clone: The sample carries other DNA sequences with the same CDR3. V and J are TRBV9 and TRBJ2-7; weak D call: TRBD1 (5 bases). CDR3 size: 13 residues. V lost 0 bases, J lost 3 bases, and 7 bases lay in between. CDR1 and CDR2 (germline): SGDLS, YYNGEE. The CDR3 here is CASSVAQGYEQYF. CDR3 sequence (DNA): TGTGCCAGCAGCGTAGCCCAGGGCTACGAGCAGTACTTC.

The genes are TRBV7-9 and TRBJ1-2; a weak D match, TRBD1 (6 bases). Trimming took off 5 bases at V and 10 bases at J, with 14 bases between the two ends. CDR3 length: 12 amino acids. In germline, CDR1 is SEHNR, CDR2 FQNEAQ (reference sequence). The CDR3 region is CASSPRQVPYTF. The CDR3 DNA sequence: TGTGCCAGCAGCCCAAGACAGGTTCCCTACACCTTC.

The chain employs TRBV12-1 and TRBJ2-7; the listed D gene, TRBD2, was not tested against the DNA. TRBV12-1 is described as a pseudogene. The CDR3 is made up of 10 amino acids. As DNA, the CDR3 is TGTGCCAGCAGATACTACGAGCAGTACTTC. It codes for CASRYYEQYF.

The V call is TRBV13, the J call TRBJ1-1, with 8 bases that match TRBD1. The CDR3 is 16 residues long. V trimming: 4 bases; J trimming: 3 bases; junction bases outside the gene matches: 10. Germline assignment: CDR1 PRHDT and CDR2 FYEKMQ (reference sequence). CDR3 loop: CASSSPQGARDTEAFF. CDR3 bases: TGTGCCAGCAGCTCCCCCCAGGGGGCGCGTGACACTGAAGCTTTCTTT.

The chain is built from TRBV10-1 and TRBJ2-3, with a possible D match to TRBD1 (5 bases). V dropped 3 bases and J dropped 0 bases, with 16 bases sitting between them. This CDR3 contains 17 residues. CDR1 is WNHNN and CDR2 is SYGVQD in the germline V gene (reference sequence). CDR3 sequence (DNA): TGCGCCAGCAGTGACCAACAGGATCCTACTAGCACAGATACGCAGTATTTT. This sequence encodes CASSDQQDPTSTDTQYF.

The chain combines TRBV4-3 with TRBJ2-1; D tentatively reads TRBD1 or TRBD2 (8 bases each). Trimming cost V 0 bases and J 5 bases, with 17 bases left between them. Germline-derived CDR1 and CDR2 are LGHNA and YSLEER. The CDR3 contains 17 residues. This chain's CDR3 is CASSQELAGQENNEQFF. The CDR3 DNA reads as TGCGCCAGCAGCCAAGAGTTAGCGGGACAGGAAAACAATGAGCAGTTCTTC.

This clone has just a few counts. Distinct nucleotide sequences in the sample also encode this CDR3. V is TRBV7-9 and J is TRBJ2-3, with a tentative D call TRBD1 (6 bases). Trimming removed 5 bases at V and 2 bases at J, with 8 bases between. The CDR3 length is 13 residues. Germline V lookup: CDR1 SEHNR, CDR2 FQNEAQ (reference sequence). CDR3 DNA sequence: TGTGCCAGCAGCCGGACAGACACAGATACGCAGTATTTT. It is translated as CASSRTDTDTQYF.

The rearrangement uses TRBV6-5 and TRBJ1-5; D unresolved. Trimming cost V 8 bases and J 0 bases, with 8 bases left between them. Germline V gene sequence: CDR1 MNHEY, CDR2 SVGAGI. CDR3 length equals 13 residues. Written as DNA, the CDR3 is TGTGCCAGCGGAATTCATAGCAATCAGCCCCAGCATTTT. This gives the protein CASGIHSNQPQHF.